This entry lists 29 T cell receptor beta chains sequenced from one sample in a study of neurological immune-mediated disorders. TCRdb re-analysed the 5' RACE reads in MiXCR, keeping a single row per CDR3 protein. The sample yields some 66,000 distinct CDR3 sequences, approximately 4.2% seen once. The sample comprised PBMCs. The receptors originated from a man aged 50 to 60 with multiple sclerosis.

This clonotype has only a few counts. The rearrangement uses TRBV14 and TRBJ1-1; D gene unclear. CDR3 length equals 13 residues. The V end was cut by 3 bases, the J end by 1 base, with 6 bases between. Germline assignment: CDR1 SGHDN and CDR2 FVKESK. Here the CDR3 DNA reads TGTGCCAGCAGCCAGCAAGGGAACACTGAAGCTTTCTTT. This encodes CASSQQGNTEAFF.

Points on this clonotype: The final CDR3 position lacks the conserved phenylalanine or tryptophan, pointing to a likely read error. V and J are TRBV5-1 and TRBJ1-2; weak D call: TRBD1 (5 bases). This CDR3 contains 17 residues. The germline CDR1 and CDR2 sequences are SGHRS and YFSETQ. Trimming pared 4 bases from V and 2 bases from J, leaving 21 bases between. The CDR3: CASSPFRGVGTNYGYTN. Written as DNA, the CDR3 is TGCGCCAGCAGCCCTTTTAGGGGCGTGGGGACCAACTATGGCTACACCAAC.

This clonotype was seen repeatedly, ten times or more. The chain links TRBV7-8 to TRBJ2-7; 7 positions agree with TRBD2. There are 13 residues in the CDR3. Germline values: CDR1 SGHVS, CDR2 FQNEAQ. V lost 8 bases and J lost 3; bases outside the gene matches: 7. The CDR3 bases are TGTGCCAGCGGACGTGGGGGGGTCTACGAGCAGTACTTC. Translating gives CASGRGGVYEQYF.

The V and J genes are TRBV11-3 and TRBJ2-1, with TRBD2 matching 10 bases. The CDR3 length is 15 residues. Germline CDR1 SGHNT, CDR2 YENEEA. With 5 bases clipped from V and 3 bases from J, the junction kept 4 bases outside the gene matches. CDR3 loop: CASSTSGAFYNEQFF. The CDR3 region has the DNA TGTGCCAGCAGCACTAGCGGGGCCTTCTACAATGAGCAGTTCTTC. The whole variable domain, remainder taken from reference TRBV11-3 and TRBJ2-1, is EAGVVQSPRYKIIEKKQPVAFWCNPISGHNTLYWYLQNLGQGPELLIRYENEEAVDDSQLPKDRFSAERLKGVDSTLKIQPAELGDSAVYLCASSTSGAFYNEQFFGPGTRLTVL.

This clonotype has only a few counts. With a much larger clone just one base away, this may be a read error. The chain is built from TRBV6-5 and TRBJ2-6; D gene unclear. This CDR3 region has 12 residues. Trimming removed 6 bases at V and 4 bases at J, with 4 bases between. Looked up from germline, CDR1 is MNHEY and CDR2 is SVGAGI. The CDR3 here is CASRLGANVLTF. CDR3 bases: TGTGCCAGCAGGTTAGGGGCCAACGTCCTGACTTTC.

There are a few counts of this clonotype. V is TRBV5-1 and J is TRBJ1-6, with D hard to call. This CDR3 region has 17 residues. Per germline, CDR1 SGHRS and CDR2 YFSETQ. The ends were cut back, 2 bases at V and 0 bases at J, with 12 bases in the middle. CDR3 nucleotides: TGCGCCAGCAGCTTAGGTGACCAACTCTCCTATAATTCACCCCTCCACTTT. Protein product: CASSLGDQLSYNSPLHF.

This clonotype has at least ten counts. The rearrangement links TRBV5-1 to TRBJ2-6; TRBD1 or TRBD2 may be the D gene (6 bases each). The CDR3 covers 18 residues. The V gene lost 4 bases and the J gene lost 3 bases, with 20 bases spanning the gap. Germline values: CDR1 SGHRS, CDR2 YFSETQ. This CDR3 is CASSPRQEGLSGANVLTF. The CDR3 coding sequence is TGCGCCAGCAGCCCCCGACAGGAGGGGTTGAGTGGGGCCAACGTCCTGACTTTC.

This clonotype was detected many times. The CDR3 region is CSAALSTDTQYF. The CDR3 bases are TGCAGTGCGGCACTTAGCACAGATACGCAGTATTTT. The V gene is TRBV20-1, the J gene TRBJ2-3; D remains unclear. V was pared by 6 bases and J by 0 bases, with 7 bases between. Germline assignment: CDR1 DFQATT and CDR2 SNEGSKA (reference sequence). The CDR3 covers 12 residues.

In this sample, this clonotype turned up many times. V and J are TRBV6-5 and TRBJ2-3, with TRBD2 identical over 11 bases. Germline assignment: CDR1 MNHEY and CDR2 SVGAGI. V dropped 6 bases and J dropped 1; count of bases not matched to a gene: 0. This CDR3 is 14 amino acids long. The CDR3 region has the DNA TGTGCCAGCAGGACTAGCGGGGGCACAGATACGCAGTATTTT. As protein: CASRTSGGTDTQYF.

This clonotype was picked up many times. CDR3 sequence: CSATTRADTQYF. The CDR3 DNA is TGCAGTGCTACCACCCGGGCAGATACGCAGTATTTT. This chain joins TRBV20-1 and TRBJ2-3; no definite D call. The CDR3 covers 12 residues. CDR1 DFQATT and CDR2 SNEGSKA come from the germline V gene (reference sequence). The V and J ends lost 4 bases and 4 bases respectively, with 9 bases between them.

This clonotype was seen ten or more times. V is TRBV20-1 and J is TRBJ2-7, with D tentatively TRBD2 (5 bases). CDR1 and CDR2 from the germline V gene are DFQATT and SNEGSKA (reference sequence). The length of the CDR3 is 14 residues. V was shortened by 0 bases and J by 3 bases, with 12 bases between the two germline ends. The CDR3 coding sequence is TGCAGTGCTAGAGAATACTCCGGGATCTACGAGCAGTACTTC. Its translation is CSAREYSGIYEQYF.

The chain uses TRBV20-1 and TRBJ1-1, with D possibly being TRBD1 (6 bases). The CDR3 is made up of 15 amino acids. In germline, CDR1 is DFQATT, CDR2 SNEGSKA (reference sequence). The V gene lost 3 bases and the J gene lost 5 bases, with 19 bases spanning the gap. The CDR3 protein is CSASMRVGRGTEAFF. The DNA for the CDR3 is TGCAGTGCTAGTATGCGCGTGGGGAGGGGGACTGAAGCTTTCTTT.

This clonotype was detected many times. The chain recombines TRBV7-6 with TRBJ2-1; D might be TRBD1 or TRBD2, each matching 6 bases. This CDR3 is 17 amino acids long. In germline, CDR1 is SGHVS, CDR2 FNYEAQ. Between the trimmed V and J ends, which lost 3 bases and 0 bases, there was a span of 15 bases. The CDR3 coding sequence is TGTGCCAGCAGCTTTAGGGGGGACGGGAGCTCCTACAATGAGCAGTTCTTC. It translates to CASSFRGDGSSYNEQFF.

This clonotype was seen ten or more times. V and J are TRBV7-2 and TRBJ2-3; 13 bases line up with TRBD2. The CDR3 runs to 18 residues. Germline CDR1 is SGHTA and CDR2 is FQGNSA. Trimming took 5 bases from V and 0 from J; bases not matched to a gene: 8. CDR3 in amino acids: CASSPGLAGRASTDTQYF. DNA for the CDR3: TGTGCCAGCAGCCCGGGACTAGCGGGGCGTGCTAGCACAGATACGCAGTATTTT. The full variable domain, in which reference TRBV7-2 and TRBJ2-3 provide the parts outside the CDR3, is GAGVSQSPSNKVTEKGKDVELRCDPISGHTALYWYRQSLGQGLEFLIYFQGNSAPDKSGLPSDRFSAERTGGSVSTLTIQRTQQEDSAVYLCASSPGLAGRASTDTQYFGPGTRLTVL.

This clonotype was seen repeatedly, ten times or more. An end of the junction differs from the germline gene, which may be a read error. This rearrangement joins TRBV20-1 to TRBJ2-2; 12 positions agree with TRBD2. In germline, CDR1 is DFQATT, CDR2 SNEGSKA (reference sequence). The CDR3 loop spans 16 amino acids. CDR3 DNA sequence: TGCAGCGCTAGTCCCATGACTAGCGGGAGACCCGGGGAGCTGTTTTTT. As protein: CSASPMTSGRPGELFF.

This clonotype was seen at least ten times. This chain links TRBV5-1 with TRBJ2-2; TRBD1 matches 10 bases. CDR1 SGHRS and CDR2 YFSETQ come from the germline V gene. The CDR3 runs to 15 residues. With 3 bases clipped from V and 5 bases from J, the junction kept 4 bases outside the gene matches. The CDR3 protein is CASSSDRGRTGELFF. The CDR3 DNA reads TGCGCCAGCAGCTCCGACAGGGGGCGTACCGGGGAGCTGTTTTTT.

Ten or more counts support this clonotype. The J gene is TRBJ1-1, the V gene TRBV5-1; 8 nucleotides match TRBD1. Germline CDR1 SGHRS, CDR2 YFSETQ. This CDR3 is built from 15 residues. V lost 4 bases and J lost 0; bases outside the gene matches: 5. The CDR3 here is CASSGGTGLNTEAFF. CDR3 sequence (DNA): TGCGCCAGCAGCGGGGGGACAGGCCTGAACACTGAAGCTTTCTTT.

This clonotype was recorded many times. The chain joins TRBV20-1 to TRBJ2-3; D call uncertain. The CDR3 is 12 residues long. V was cut by 0 bases and J by 6 bases, with 7 bases left in between. Germline V gene lookup returns CDR1 DFQATT and CDR2 SNEGSKA (reference sequence). CDR3: CSARDPVDTQYF. CDR3 sequence (DNA): TGCAGTGCTAGAGATCCGGTGGATACGCAGTATTTT.

On this clonotype itself: Given a much more abundant clone one base away, this may be a read error. This rearrangement joins TRBV16 to TRBJ1-1; D unclear. Germline CDR1 reads KGHSY; CDR2 reads FQNENV. The CDR3 covers 12 residues. CDR3 nucleotide sequence: TGTGTCAGCAGCCGCCAGAACACTGAAGCTTTCTTT. Translating it yields CVSSRQNTEAFF. The whole variable domain, filled in from reference TRBV16 and TRBJ1-1, reads GEEVAQTPKHLVRGEGQKAKLYCAPIKGHSYVFWYQQVLKNEFKFLISFQNENVFDETGMPKERFSAKCLPNSPCSLEIQATKLEDSAVYFCVSSRQNTEAFFGQGTRLTVV.

In its sample, this clonotype was seen many times. As DNA, the CDR3 is TGTGCCAGCAGTTTCCAGGGGGGTAGCAATCAGCCCCAGCATTTT. Protein sequence: CASSFQGGSNQPQHF. The chain recombines TRBV6-1 with TRBJ1-5, with TRBD1 matching over 7 bases. V shed 5 bases, J shed 0 bases, and the junction held 4 bases outside the gene matches. This CDR3 contains 15 residues. CDR1 is MNHNS, CDR2 SASEGT, per germline.

The table lists this clonotype with many counts. This chain uses TRBV9 with TRBJ2-7, with 11 nucleotides matching TRBD1. After removal of 2 bases from V and 6 bases from J, the junction contained 7 bases not matched to a gene. From germline, CDR1 is SGDLS and CDR2 YYNGEE. This CDR3 region has 15 residues. The CDR3 spells CASSVAPGTGGEQYF. The CDR3 nucleotides read TGTGCCAGCAGCGTCGCTCCCGGGACAGGGGGCGAGCAGTACTTC.

This clonotype was seen many times. V gene TRBV6-1 combines with J gene TRBJ2-7; weak D call: TRBD2 (5 bases). This CDR3 region has 15 residues. Germline CDR1 MNHNS, CDR2 SASEGT. Trimming took 1 base from V and 0 from J, leaving 10 bases between them. The CDR3, as DNA: TGTGCCAGCAGTGAAGGACTCGGGGACTCCTACGAGCAGTACGTC. Translating gives CASSEGLGDSYEQYV.

In this sample, this clonotype turned up many times. The chain has TRBV28 and TRBJ1-4, with 9 bases lining up with TRBD1. Germline values: CDR1 MDHEN, CDR2 SYDVKM. V was pared by 6 bases and J by 8 bases, with 13 bases of the junction left unmatched. CDR3 length: 16 amino acids. This chain's CDR3 is CASRTPLGQGGEKLFF. The DNA for the CDR3 is TGTGCCAGCAGAACACCGTTGGGACAGGGAGGCGAAAAACTGTTTTTT.

This clonotype was recorded many times. This sequence joins TRBV29-1 and TRBJ2-2, with a tentative D call TRBD2 (5 bases). Germline lookup yields CDR1 SQVTM and CDR2 ANQGSEA. This CDR3 has 13 amino acids. Trimming cost V 4 bases and J 1 base, with 7 bases left between them. The CDR3 bases are TGCAGCGTTGTACGGGGGAACACCGGGGAGCTGTTTTTT. Its translation is CSVVRGNTGELFF.

Ten or more counts support this clonotype. The chain employs TRBV25-1 and TRBJ2-5, with 7 bases lining up with TRBD1. This CDR3 has 14 residues. Per the germline V gene, CDR1 is MGHDK and CDR2 is SYGVNS. V lost 6 bases and J lost 3; bases outside the gene matches: 7. The CDR3 sequence: CASRERQGKETQYF. Written as DNA, the CDR3 is TGTGCCAGCAGGGAAAGACAGGGAAAAGAGACCCAGTACTTC.

This clonotype was seen many times. The chain joins TRBV20-1 to TRBJ1-5; possible D gene TRBD1, 5 bases. V shed 0 bases and J shed 2 bases, with 11 bases lying between them. This CDR3 contains 15 residues. The germline V gene encodes CDR1 DFQATT and CDR2 SNEGSKA (reference sequence). In DNA, the CDR3 is TGCAGTGCTAGAGATCCGCAGGGCGGCAATCAGCCCCAGCATTTT. The encoded protein is CSARDPQGGNQPQHF.

This clonotype has just a few counts. V usage is TRBV7-9 and J usage is TRBJ1-1; TRBD1 agrees at 8 bases. V gave up 4 bases and J gave up 6 bases; unmatched junction bases: 13. CDR3 length: 16 amino acids. CDR1 SEHNR and CDR2 FQNEAQ come from the germline V gene (reference sequence). CDR3 bases: TGTGCCAGCAGCTCGAGAGACTGGACAGGGAGCGCTGAAGCTTTCTTT. Its protein is CASSSRDWTGSAEAFF.

This clonotype was detected ten times or more. This chain connects TRBV20-1 to TRBJ2-3, with 7 bases aligning to TRBD2. After removal of 6 bases from V and 0 bases from J, the junction contained 3 bases not matched to a gene. The germline CDR1 and CDR2 sequences are DFQATT and SNEGSKA (reference sequence). The CDR3 extends over 13 amino acids. CDR3 sequence: CSAPAGSTDTQYF. The CDR3 nucleotides are TGCAGTGCGCCAGCGGGGAGCACAGATACGCAGTATTTT.

This clonotype has a count of ten or more. This chain uses TRBV4-3 with TRBJ2-5, with D perhaps TRBD1 or TRBD2 (5 bases each). Trimming left V 1 base short and J 1 base short, with 19 bases between. This CDR3 has 18 residues. Germline V lookup: CDR1 LGHNA, CDR2 YSLEER. CDR3 amino acids: CASSQGGWGPARQETQYF. CDR3 nucleotides: TGCGCCAGCAGCCAAGGGGGTTGGGGACCGGCACGCCAAGAGACCCAGTACTTC.